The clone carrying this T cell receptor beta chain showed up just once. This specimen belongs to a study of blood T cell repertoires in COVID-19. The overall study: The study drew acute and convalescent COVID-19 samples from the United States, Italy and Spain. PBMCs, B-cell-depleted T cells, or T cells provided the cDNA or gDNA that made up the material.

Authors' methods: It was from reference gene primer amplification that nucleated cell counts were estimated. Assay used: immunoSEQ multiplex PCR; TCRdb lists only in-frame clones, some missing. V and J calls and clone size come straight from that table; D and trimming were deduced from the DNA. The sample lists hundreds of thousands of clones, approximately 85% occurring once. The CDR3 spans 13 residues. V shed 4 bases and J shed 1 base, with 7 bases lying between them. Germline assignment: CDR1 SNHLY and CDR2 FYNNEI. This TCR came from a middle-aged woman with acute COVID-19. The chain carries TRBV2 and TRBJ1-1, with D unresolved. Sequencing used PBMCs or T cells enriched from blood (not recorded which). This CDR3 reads CASSVEENTEAFF. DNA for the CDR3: TGTGCCAGCAGTGTGGAGGAGAACACTGAAGCTTTCTTT.